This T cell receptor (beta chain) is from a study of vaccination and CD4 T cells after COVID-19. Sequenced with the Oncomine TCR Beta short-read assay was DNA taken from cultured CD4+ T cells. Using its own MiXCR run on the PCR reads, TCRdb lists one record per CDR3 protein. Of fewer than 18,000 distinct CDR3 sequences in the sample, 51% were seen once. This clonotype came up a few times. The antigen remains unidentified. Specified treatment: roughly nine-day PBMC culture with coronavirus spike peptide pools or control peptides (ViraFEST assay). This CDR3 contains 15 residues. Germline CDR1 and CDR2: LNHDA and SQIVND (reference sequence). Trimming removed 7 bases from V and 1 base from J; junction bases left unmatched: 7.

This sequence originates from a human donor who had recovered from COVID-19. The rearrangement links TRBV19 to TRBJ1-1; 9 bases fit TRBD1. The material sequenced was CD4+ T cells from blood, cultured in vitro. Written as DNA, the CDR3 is TGTGCCAGTAATACGGGACAGGGATGGAACACTGAAGCTTTCTTT. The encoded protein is CASNTGQGWNTEAFF.